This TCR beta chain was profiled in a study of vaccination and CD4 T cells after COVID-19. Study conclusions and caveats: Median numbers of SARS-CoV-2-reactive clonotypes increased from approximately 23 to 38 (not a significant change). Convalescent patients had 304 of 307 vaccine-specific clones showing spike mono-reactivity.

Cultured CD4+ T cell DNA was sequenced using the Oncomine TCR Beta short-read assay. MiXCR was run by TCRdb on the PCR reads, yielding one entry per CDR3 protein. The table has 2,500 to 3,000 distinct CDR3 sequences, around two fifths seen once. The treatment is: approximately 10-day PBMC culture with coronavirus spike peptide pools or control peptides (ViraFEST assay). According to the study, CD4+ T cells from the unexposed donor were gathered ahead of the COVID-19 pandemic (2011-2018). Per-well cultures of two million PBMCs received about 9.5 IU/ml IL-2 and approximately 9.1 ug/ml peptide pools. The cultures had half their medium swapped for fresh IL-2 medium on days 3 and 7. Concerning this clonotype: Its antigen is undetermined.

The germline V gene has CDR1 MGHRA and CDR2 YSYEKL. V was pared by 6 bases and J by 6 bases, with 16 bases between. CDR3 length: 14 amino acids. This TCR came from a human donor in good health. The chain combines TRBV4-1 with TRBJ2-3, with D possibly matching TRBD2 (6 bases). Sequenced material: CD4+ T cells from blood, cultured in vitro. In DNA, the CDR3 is TGCGCCAGCAGGGGGACGGTGGCGGGGGATACGCAGTATTTT. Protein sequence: CASRGTVAGDTQYF.